These T cell receptor beta chains were read from a single sample in a study of Graves' ophthalmopathy and Graves' hyperthyroidism. TCRdb recomputed calls from the multiplex PCR reads with MiXCR, one row per CDR3 protein. The sample consists of around 400,000 distinct CDR3 sequences, roughly 21% of them appearing once. Sequencing used peripheral blood. These TCRs come from a woman aged 18-35 years with stable Graves' hyperthyroidism. Both conserved end residues are part of each CDR3. The D gene is left open where the match is weak. The size entry is marked missing in some rows and otherwise reads once, few, many or a size class.

many TRBD2 TRBJ2-2 TRBV24-1 CATSGTRAGELFF TGTGCCACCAGCGGGACTAGGGCCGGGGAGCTGTTTTTT
many NA TRBJ1-1 TRBV30 CAWSVGLADTEAFF TGTGCCTGGAGTGTAGGCCTTGCGGACACTGAAGCTTTCTTT
many TRBD2 TRBJ2-7 TRBV6-5 CASTHGGRAYEQYF TGTGCCAGCACCCACGGGGGGAGGGCCTACGAGCAGTACTTC
NA TRBD2 TRBJ2-5 TRBV20-1 CSAAPLAVILTQYF TGCAGTGCCGCACCACTAGCGGTAATTTTGACCCAGTACTTC
many TRBD2 TRBJ2-5 TRBV10-3 CAISESRLAEETQYF TGTGCCATCAGTGAGTCTAGGCTAGCGGAGGAGACCCAGTACTTC
NA NA TRBJ1-2 TRBV12-3/TRBV12-4 CASNPAWRSGGYTF TGTGCCAGCAACCCAGCATGGCGATCGGGGGGCTACACCTTC
many NA TRBJ1-5 TRBV20-1 CSATLTDQPQHF TGCAGTGCTACCTTAACAGATCAGCCCCAGCATTTT
many NA TRBJ1-1 TRBV20-1 CSALDSSKSTEAFF TGCAGTGCTCTTGACAGTTCTAAGAGCACTGAAGCTTTCTTT
many NA TRBJ2-5 TRBV27 CASSGGLFQETQYF TGTGCCAGCAGTGGTGGACTCTTCCAAGAGACCCAGTACTTC
few NA TRBJ1-2 TRBV5-1 CASSSTDIRVNGYTF TGCGCCAGCAGCTCAACTGACATACGGGTTAATGGCTACACCTTC
many NA TRBJ2-2 TRBV2 CASSIGGELFF TGTGCCAGCTCGATAGGCGGGGAGCTGTTTTTT
many TRBD1 TRBJ1-1 TRBV30 CAWGDRADTEAFF TGTGCCTGGGGAGACAGGGCGGACACTGAAGCTTTCTTT
NA TRBD1 TRBJ1-2 TRBV12-3/TRBV12-4 CASSPNPGQGAYNYGYTF TGTGCCAGCAGCCCAAACCCGGGACAGGGGGCCTATAACTATGGCTACACCTTC
few NA TRBJ1-1 TRBV6-1 CASNTQPLNTEACF TGTGCCAGCAATACCCAACCCCTGAACACTGAAGCTTGCTTT
many NA TRBJ2-5 TRBV6-2/TRBV6-3 CASGDTGETQYF TGTGCCAGCGGGGACACCGGGGAGACCCAGTACTTC
many NA TRBJ2-7 TRBV12-5 CASGFSRDEQYF TGTGCTAGTGGTTTTTCCAGGGACGAGCAGTACTTC
NA TRBD1 TRBJ1-5 TRBV28 CASGKGAQPQHF TGTGCCAGCGGGAAGGGGGCTCAGCCCCAGCATTTT
NA NA TRBJ2-7 TRBV7-2 CASSLRAAEDYEQYF TGTGCCAGCAGCTTACGGGCAGCTGAAGACTACGAGCAGTACTTC
many NA TRBJ1-5 TRBV12-3/TRBV12-4 CASSRRGGGPQHF TGTGCCAGCAGTCGCCGCGGGGGTGGGCCCCAGCATTTT
many NA TRBJ1-2 TRBV28 CASSPTEGYTF TGTGCCAGCAGTCCCACAGAAGGCTACACCTTC
many TRBD2 TRBJ2-2 TRBV27 CASSLAAGGSGELFF TGTGCCAGCAGTTTAGCAGCGGGAGGTTCCGGGGAGCTGTTTTTT
many TRBD2 TRBJ2-7 TRBV5-6 CASSLPSGSFEQYF TGTGCCAGCAGCTTGCCTAGCGGGAGTTTTGAGCAGTACTTC
NA TRBD1 TRBJ1-2 TRBV12-3/TRBV12-4 CASSLRGGTYYGYTF TGTGCCAGCAGTTTACGAGGGGGCACGTACTATGGCTACACCTTC
NA NA TRBJ1-2 TRBV29-1 CSVGSYRQANGYTF TGCAGCGTTGGGTCATACCGACAGGCGAATGGCTACACCTTC
many TRBD1 TRBJ1-1 TRBV30 CACLTLTRGQGDTEAFF TGTGCCTGCCTAACTCTAACCCGGGGACAGGGTGACACTGAAGCTTTCTTT
many NA TRBJ2-7 TRBV20-1 CSAGGTSIYEQYF TGCAGTGCTGGAGGGACAAGTATCTACGAGCAGTACTTC
NA NA TRBJ2-7 TRBV6-2/TRBV6-3 CASLDGGSSYEQYF TGTGCCAGCCTAGACGGGGGATCCAGCTACGAGCAGTACTTC
many NA TRBJ2-7 TRBV2 CASSEVAAEGEQYF TGTGCCAGCAGTGAAGTTGCCGCGGAGGGCGAGCAGTACTTC
many TRBD1 TRBJ2-7 TRBV2 CASTSSTGGEQYF TGTGCCAGCACCAGTAGTACAGGGGGCGAGCAGTACTTC
many TRBD2 TRBJ2-2 TRBV14 CASSQTSGGTGELFF TGTGCCAGCAGCCAGACTAGCGGAGGCACCGGGGAGCTGTTTTTT
many TRBD1 TRBJ2-7 TRBV7-2 CASSYGQGSYEQYF TGTGCCAGCAGCTATGGACAGGGCTCCTACGAGCAGTACTTC
many NA TRBJ2-7 TRBV6-2/TRBV6-3 CASSFKRATKSYEQYF TGTGCCAGCAGTTTTAAGAGGGCGACTAAATCCTACGAGCAGTACTTC
many NA TRBJ2-2 TRBV11-3 CASSPGGTGELFF TGTGCCAGCAGTCCCGGTGGGACCGGGGAGCTGTTTTTT
NA TRBD2 TRBJ2-4 TRBV5-1 CASSSSGINEGKNIQYF TGCGCCAGCAGCTCTAGCGGGATCAACGAGGGCAAAAACATTCAGTACTTC
NA TRBD1 TRBJ2-7 TRBV18 CASSPQLTGTGESEQYF TGTGCCAGCTCACCACAACTAACCGGGACAGGGGAAAGCGAGCAGTACTTC
NA NA TRBJ1-3 TRBV12-3/TRBV12-4 CASSFGRASSGNTIYF TGTGCCAGCAGTTTCGGCAGGGCCTCCTCTGGAAACACCATATATTTT
many NA TRBJ1-6 TRBV6-5 CASSYFAGSSPLHF TGTGCCAGCAGTTACTTCGCAGGGAGTTCCCCCCTCCACTTT
medium-sized NA TRBJ2-7 TRBV12-3/TRBV12-4 CASSLGYEQYF TGTGCCAGCAGTTTAGGCTACGAGCAGTACTTC
many TRBD1 TRBJ2-3 TRBV27 CASTLPGTGWTDTQYF TGTGCCAGCACCCTGCCCGGGACAGGGTGGACAGATACGCAGTATTTT
NA NA TRBJ1-5 TRBV6-5 CASSYSGDGDPQHF TGTGCCAGCAGTTACTCGGGGGACGGGGATCCCCAGCATTTT
many TRBD1 TRBJ1-6 TRBV28 CASSSNRGRRSPLHF TGTGCCAGCAGTTCAAACAGGGGGCGGCGTTCACCCCTCCACTTT
many NA TRBJ1-5 TRBV2 CASSEGVQKFQPQHF TGTGCCAGCAGTGAAGGGGTCCAGAAATTTCAGCCCCAGCATTTT
many NA TRBJ2-5 TRBV9 CASSVGDPLGETQYF TGTGCCAGCAGCGTTGGGGACCCATTAGGGGAGACCCAGTACTTC
many NA TRBJ2-7 TRBV11-2 CASSLVAGVRLPPLYEQYF TGTGCCAGCAGCTTAGTGGCAGGGGTTCGCCTACCCCCTCTTTACGAGCAGTACTTC
NA NA TRBJ2-2 TRBV6-1 CASKGQRNGELFF TGTGCCAGCAAAGGCCAGCGTAACGGGGAGCTGTTTTTT